Listed below are T cell receptor beta chains from one sample, sequenced in a study of shared clonotypes between healthy human individuals. The protocol was immunoSEQ multiplex PCR, while the TCRdb copy is restricted to in-frame clones and leaves out a portion. The top ten clones hold roughly 16% of a sample with about 87,000 clones, about 45% of them seen once. The sequenced sample was PBMCs. The source of these receptors is a woman aged 40 to 55 in good health. Some clones in this sample may be carry-over from other donors' samples. Each CDR3 is given with its conserved first and last residue. Each record gives: V gene, D gene, clone size, J gene, CDR3 DNA, CDR3 protein. The D gene is left open where the match is weak. The size of a clone is reported for some rows only, either as once, few or many, or as a class for expanded clones.

V gene: TRBV15; D gene: TRBD2; clone size: NA; J gene: TRBJ2-7; CDR3 DNA: TGTGCCACCAGCAGCCGCAGGGTTAAAGCGGGGCACGAGCAGTACTTC; CDR3 protein: CATSSRRVKAGHEQYF
V gene: TRBV30; D gene: TRBD2; clone size: NA; J gene: TRBJ2-3; CDR3 DNA: TGTGCCCGGGGACTAGCGGGATCGGATACGCAGTATTTT; CDR3 protein: CARGLAGSDTQYF
V gene: TRBV7-9; D gene: NA; clone size: many; J gene: TRBJ2-2; CDR3 DNA: TGTGCCAGCAGGGACTTGAACACCGGGGAGCTGTTTTTT; CDR3 protein: CASRDLNTGELFF
V gene: TRBV28; D gene: NA; clone size: few; J gene: TRBJ1-1; CDR3 DNA: TGTGCCAGCAGTTTGGGACCTGGGAACACTGAAGCTTTCTTT; CDR3 protein: CASSLGPGNTEAFF
V gene: TRBV10-3; D gene: TRBD1; clone size: NA; J gene: TRBJ1-2; CDR3 DNA: TGTGCCATCAGTGAGAAGGGGGCCGGCTATGGCTACACCTTC; CDR3 protein: CAISEKGAGYGYTF
V gene: TRBV4-2; D gene: NA; clone size: NA; J gene: TRBJ2-7; CDR3 DNA: TGTGCCAGCAGCCAAGGTCTAGCGAACTACGAGCAGTACTTC; CDR3 protein: CASSQGLANYEQYF
V gene: TRBV4-2; D gene: NA; clone size: many; J gene: TRBJ2-7; CDR3 DNA: TGTGCCAGCAGCCAAGTAGGGGACAAATCCTACGAGCAGTACTTC; CDR3 protein: CASSQVGDKSYEQYF
V gene: TRBV4-2; D gene: TRBD2; clone size: NA; J gene: TRBJ2-5; CDR3 DNA: TGTGCCAGCAGCAGGGGGACTAGCGGGAGGGTGAGGGAGCAGTACTTC; CDR3 protein: CASSRGTSGRVREQYF
V gene: TRBV5-1; D gene: TRBD1; clone size: many; J gene: TRBJ2-2; CDR3 DNA: TGCGCCAGCAGCTTGGGATCCCGGACAGGGACGAACACCGGGGAGCTGTTTTTT; CDR3 protein: CASSLGSRTGTNTGELFF
V gene: TRBV7-9; D gene: TRBD2; clone size: NA; J gene: TRBJ2-1; CDR3 DNA: TGTGCCAGCAGCAGCGGGACCTACAATGAGCAGTTCTTC; CDR3 protein: CASSSGTYNEQFF
V gene: TRBV7-6; D gene: NA; clone size: many; J gene: TRBJ2-3; CDR3 DNA: TGTGCCAGCAGCTTAGTCGGGGGAAGGACAGATACGCAGTATTTT; CDR3 protein: CASSLVGGRTDTQYF
V gene: TRBV7-9; D gene: NA; clone size: NA; J gene: TRBJ1-5; CDR3 DNA: TGTGCCAGCAGCGTGGGGAATCAGCCCCAGCATTTT; CDR3 protein: CASSVGNQPQHF
V gene: TRBV7-8; D gene: TRBD1; clone size: few; J gene: TRBJ2-7; CDR3 DNA: TGTGCCAGCAGCGAGACAGGGAATGATTACGAGCAGTACTTC; CDR3 protein: CASSETGNDYEQYF
V gene: TRBV4-3; D gene: NA; clone size: NA; J gene: TRBJ1-2; CDR3 DNA: TGCGCCAGCAGCCAAGATCTCCCAGGGAGCTATGGCTACACCTTT; CDR3 protein: CASSQDLPGSYGYTF
V gene: TRBV2; D gene: NA; clone size: few; J gene: TRBJ1-5; CDR3 DNA: TGTGCCAGCAGTGTAGCGGAGAATCAGCCCCAGCATTTT; CDR3 protein: CASSVAENQPQHF
V gene: TRBV30; D gene: NA; clone size: few; J gene: TRBJ2-7; CDR3 DNA: TGTGCCTGGAGTGTTGCACCGCCGGCCTACGAGCAGTACTTC; CDR3 protein: CAWSVAPPAYEQYF
V gene: TRBV29-1; D gene: TRBD2; clone size: NA; J gene: TRBJ2-1; CDR3 DNA: TGCAGCGTTGATGGGACTAGGGACAATGAGCAGTTCTTC; CDR3 protein: CSVDGTRDNEQFF
V gene: TRBV5-1; D gene: TRBD2; clone size: NA; J gene: TRBJ2-3; CDR3 DNA: TGCGCCAGCAGCCTCGGGACTAGCGGGATGGATCGGTATTTT; CDR3 protein: CASSLGTSGMDRYF